The present T cell receptor (beta chain) was sequenced within a study of cytomegalovirus exposure and HLA in healthy donors. Findings and limits, study-wide: A later look showed TCR association rates differing by HLA locus, highest for DRB1 and lowest for HLA-C. In vitro work confirmed that a few CMV-associated chains recognize CMV antigens.

The CDR3 is made up of 16 amino acids. Per the germline V gene, CDR1 is GTSNPN and CDR2 is SVGIG (reference sequence). V shed 2 bases and J 6 bases; nucleotides not matched to a gene: 16. Primers: 60 Vbeta forward and 13 Jbeta reverse. Repertoires were generated with immunoSEQ multiplex PCR, while TCRdb's copy carries only in-frame clones and drops some. The repertoire holds about 160,000 clones, with roughly 80% as singletons. As to this clone: What it binds is not known.

The sample taken for sequencing was PBMCs. The chain combines TRBV30 with TRBJ2-7; 7 bases align to TRBD1. This receptor was identified in a male donor in good health and CMV-seropositive. In nucleotides, the CDR3 is TGTGCCTGGAGTCCTACCCGGACAGGAAAAGGCGTCGAGCAGTACTTC. Translated: CAWSPTRTGKGVEQYF.